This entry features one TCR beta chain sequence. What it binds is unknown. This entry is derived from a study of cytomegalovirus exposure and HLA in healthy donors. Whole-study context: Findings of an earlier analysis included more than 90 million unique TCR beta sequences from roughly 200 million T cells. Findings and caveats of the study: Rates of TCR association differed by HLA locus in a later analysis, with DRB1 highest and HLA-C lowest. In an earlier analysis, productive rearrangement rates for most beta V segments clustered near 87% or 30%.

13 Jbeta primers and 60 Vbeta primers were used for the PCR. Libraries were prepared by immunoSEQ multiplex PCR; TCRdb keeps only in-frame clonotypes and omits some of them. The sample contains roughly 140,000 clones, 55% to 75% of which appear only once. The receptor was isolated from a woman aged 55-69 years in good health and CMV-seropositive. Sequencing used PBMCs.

The CDR3 region has the DNA TGTGCCAGCAGCTTAGTTTCAGTCACCCGGAGTTATACGCAGTATTTT. Protein sequence: CASSLVSVTRSYTQYF. This chain uses TRBV7-9 with TRBJ2-3; no firm D call. The CDR3 runs to 16 residues. Trimming left V 1 base short and J 7 bases short, with 18 bases between. Germline-derived CDR1 and CDR2 are SEHNR and FQNEAQ (reference sequence).